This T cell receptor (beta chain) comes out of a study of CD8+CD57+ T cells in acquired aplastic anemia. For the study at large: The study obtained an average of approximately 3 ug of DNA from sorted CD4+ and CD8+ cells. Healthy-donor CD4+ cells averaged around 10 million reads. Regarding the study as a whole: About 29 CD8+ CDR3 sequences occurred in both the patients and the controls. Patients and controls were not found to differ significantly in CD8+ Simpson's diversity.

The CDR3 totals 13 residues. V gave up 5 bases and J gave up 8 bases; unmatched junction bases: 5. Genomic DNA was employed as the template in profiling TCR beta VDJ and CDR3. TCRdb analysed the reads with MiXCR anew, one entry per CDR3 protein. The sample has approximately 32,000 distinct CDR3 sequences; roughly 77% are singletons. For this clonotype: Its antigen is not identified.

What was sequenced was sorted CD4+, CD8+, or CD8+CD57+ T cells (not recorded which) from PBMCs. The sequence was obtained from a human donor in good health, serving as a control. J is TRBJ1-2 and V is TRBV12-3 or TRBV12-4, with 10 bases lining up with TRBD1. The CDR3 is CASSRQGAVGYTF. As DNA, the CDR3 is TGTGCCAGCAGTCGACAGGGGGCGGTGGGCTACACCTTC.